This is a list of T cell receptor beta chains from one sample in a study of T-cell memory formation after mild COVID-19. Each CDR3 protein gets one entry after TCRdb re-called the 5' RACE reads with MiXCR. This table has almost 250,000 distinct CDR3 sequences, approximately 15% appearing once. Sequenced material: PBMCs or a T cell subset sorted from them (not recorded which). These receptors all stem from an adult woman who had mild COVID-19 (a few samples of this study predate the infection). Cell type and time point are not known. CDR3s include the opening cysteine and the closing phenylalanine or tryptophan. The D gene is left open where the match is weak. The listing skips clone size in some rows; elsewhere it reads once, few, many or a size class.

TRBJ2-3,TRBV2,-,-,CASSSGTYMFADTQYF,TGTGCCAGCAGTTCCGGGACATACATGTTCGCAGATACGCAGTATTTT
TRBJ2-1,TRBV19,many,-,CASSNLPGGQFF,TGTGCCAGTAGTAACCTACCCGGGGGGCAGTTCTTC
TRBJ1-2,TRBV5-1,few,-,CASSGQAENYGYTF,TGCGCCAGCAGCGGACAAGCAGAGAACTATGGCTACACCTTC
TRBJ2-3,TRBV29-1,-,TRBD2,CSVRGLAGDHTQYF,TGCAGCGTCCGAGGACTAGCGGGAGATCATACGCAGTATTTT
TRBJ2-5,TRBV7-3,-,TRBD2,CASSISGGGETQYF,TGTGCCAGCTCTATCAGCGGGGGCGGGGAGACCCAGTACTTC
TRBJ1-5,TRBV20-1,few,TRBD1,CSARASGQGDHQPQHF,TGCAGTGCTAGAGCGTCGGGACAGGGGGATCATCAGCCCCAGCATTTT
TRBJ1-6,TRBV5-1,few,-,CASSFLSSYNSPLHF,TGCGCCAGCAGCTTTCTGAGCTCCTATAATTCACCCCTCCACTTT
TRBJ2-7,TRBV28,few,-,CASSSAFRPGNEQYF,TGTGCCAGCAGTTCTGCGTTTCGCCCGGGTAACGAGCAGTACTTC
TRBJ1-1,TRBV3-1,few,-,CASTSGGGDTEAFF,TGTGCCAGCACCTCGGGAGGGGGGGACACTGAAGCTTTCTTT
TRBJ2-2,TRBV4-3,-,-,CASSLRVGSTGELFF,TGCGCCAGCAGCCTAAGAGTTGGCTCGACCGGGGAGCTGTTTTTT
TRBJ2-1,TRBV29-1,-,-,CSAPPGVGNEQFF,TGCAGCGCCCCGCCGGGAGTGGGCAATGAGCAGTTCTTC
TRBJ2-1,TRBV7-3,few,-,CASSSRGSGYNEQFF,TGTGCCAGCAGCTCGAGAGGGTCGGGCTACAATGAGCAGTTCTTC
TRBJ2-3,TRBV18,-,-,CASSPGSIFTDTQYF,TGTGCCAGCTCACCGGGCTCCATATTCACAGATACGCAGTATTTT
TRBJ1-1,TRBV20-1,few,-,CSASYTWLNTEAFF,TGCAGTGCTTCTTACACTTGGTTGAACACTGAAGCTTTCTTT
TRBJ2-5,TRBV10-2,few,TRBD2,CASSDGLAGEQYQETQYF,TGCGCCAGCAGTGATGGACTAGCGGGAGAGCAGTACCAAGAGACCCAGTACTTC
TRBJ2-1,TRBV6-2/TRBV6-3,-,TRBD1,CASLTGGSHSYNEQFF,TGTGCCAGCCTTACAGGGGGCTCGCACTCCTACAATGAGCAGTTCTTC
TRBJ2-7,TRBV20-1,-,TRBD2,CSARHAAGEYF,TGCAGTGCTCGGCATGCGGCGGGGGAGTACTTC
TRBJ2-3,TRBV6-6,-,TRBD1,CASSSMDRMGDTQYF,TGTGCCAGCAGTTCCATGGACAGGATGGGTGATACGCAGTATTTT
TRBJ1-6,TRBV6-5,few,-,CASSYSGGRSPLHF,TGTGCCAGCAGTTACTCCGGGGGGAGATCACCCCTCCACTTT
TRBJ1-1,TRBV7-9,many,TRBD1,CASSWTGNTEAFF,TGTGCCAGCAGTTGGACAGGGAACACTGAAGCTTTCTTT
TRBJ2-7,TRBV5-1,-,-,CASSLGGADSSYEQYF,TGCGCCAGCAGCTTGGGGGGGGCAGATTCCTCCTACGAGCAGTACTTC
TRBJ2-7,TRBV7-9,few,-,CASSLPGQRREQYF,TGTGCCAGCAGCTTACCTGGACAGCGGCGCGAGCAGTACTTC
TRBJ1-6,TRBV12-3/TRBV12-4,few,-,CASTLRHGNSPLHF,TGTGCCAGCACCTTGAGACACGGAAATTCACCCCTCCACTTT
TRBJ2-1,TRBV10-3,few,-,CAISGGQGSYNEQFF,TGTGCCATCAGTGGGGGGCAGGGGTCCTACAATGAGCAGTTCTTC
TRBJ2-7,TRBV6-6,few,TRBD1,CASTQNRGYLEQYF,TGTGCCAGCACCCAAAACAGGGGATATCTCGAGCAGTACTTC